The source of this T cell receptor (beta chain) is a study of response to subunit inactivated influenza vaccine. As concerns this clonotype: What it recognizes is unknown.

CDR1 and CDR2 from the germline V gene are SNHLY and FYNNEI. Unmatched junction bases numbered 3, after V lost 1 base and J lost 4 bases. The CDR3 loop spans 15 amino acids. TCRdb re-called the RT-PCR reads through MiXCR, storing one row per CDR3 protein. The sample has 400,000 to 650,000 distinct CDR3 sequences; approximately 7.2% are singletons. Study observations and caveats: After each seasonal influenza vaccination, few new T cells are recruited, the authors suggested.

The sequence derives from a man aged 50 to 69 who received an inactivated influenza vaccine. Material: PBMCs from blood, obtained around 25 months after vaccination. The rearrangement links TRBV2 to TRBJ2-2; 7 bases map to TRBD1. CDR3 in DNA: TGTGCCAGCAGTGAAGTAAGGGGGCGCACCGGGGAGCTGTTTTTT. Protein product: CASSEVRGRTGELFF. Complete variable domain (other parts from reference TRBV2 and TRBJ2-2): EPEVTQTPSHQVTQMGQEVILRCVPISNHLYFYWYRQILGQKVEFLVSFYNNEISEKSEIFDDQFSVERPDGSNFTLKIRSTKLEDSAMYFCASSEVRGRTGELFFGEGSRLTVL.